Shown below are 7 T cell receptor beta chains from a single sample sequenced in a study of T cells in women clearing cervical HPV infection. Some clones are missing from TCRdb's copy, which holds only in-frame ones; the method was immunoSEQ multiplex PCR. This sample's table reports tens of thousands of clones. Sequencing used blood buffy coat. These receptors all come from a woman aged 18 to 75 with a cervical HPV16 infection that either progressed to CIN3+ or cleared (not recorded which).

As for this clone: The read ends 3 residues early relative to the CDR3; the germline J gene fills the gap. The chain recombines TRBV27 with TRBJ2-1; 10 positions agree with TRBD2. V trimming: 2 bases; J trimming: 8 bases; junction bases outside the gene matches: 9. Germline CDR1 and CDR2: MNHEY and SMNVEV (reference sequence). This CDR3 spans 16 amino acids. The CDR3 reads CASSLAGTSVLHEQFF. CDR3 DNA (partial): TGTGCCAGCAGTTTAGCAGGGACTAGCGTTTTGCATGAG.

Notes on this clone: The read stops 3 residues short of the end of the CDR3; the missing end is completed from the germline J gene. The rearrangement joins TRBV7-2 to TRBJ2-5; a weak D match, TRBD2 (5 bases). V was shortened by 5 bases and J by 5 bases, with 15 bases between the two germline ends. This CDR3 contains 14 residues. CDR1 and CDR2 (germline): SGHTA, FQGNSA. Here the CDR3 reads CASSERTVWETQYF. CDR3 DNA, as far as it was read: TGTGCCAGCAGCGAAAGGACTGTCTGGGAGACC. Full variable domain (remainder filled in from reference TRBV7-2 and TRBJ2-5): GAGVSQSPSNKVTEKGKDVELRCDPISGHTALYWYRQSLGQGLEFLIYFQGNSAPDKSGLPSDRFSAERTGGSVSTLTIQRTQQEDSAVYLCASSERTVWETQYFGPGTRLLVL.

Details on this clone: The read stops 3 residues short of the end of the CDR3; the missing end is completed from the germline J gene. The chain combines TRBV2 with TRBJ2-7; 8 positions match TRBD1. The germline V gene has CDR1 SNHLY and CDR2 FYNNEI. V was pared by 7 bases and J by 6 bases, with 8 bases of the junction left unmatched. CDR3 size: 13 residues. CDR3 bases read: TGTGCCAGCAATTTGCAGGGGGCAGGCGAG. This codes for CASNLQGAGE. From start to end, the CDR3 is CASNLQGAGEQYF.

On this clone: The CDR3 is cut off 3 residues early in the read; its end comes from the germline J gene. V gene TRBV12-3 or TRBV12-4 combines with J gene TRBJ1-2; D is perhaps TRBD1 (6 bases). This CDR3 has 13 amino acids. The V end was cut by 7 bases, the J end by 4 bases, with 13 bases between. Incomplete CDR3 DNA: TGTGCCAGCACTTTTTTAGGGGGCTATGGC. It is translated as CASTFLGGYG. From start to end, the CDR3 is CASTFLGGYGYTF.

CDR3 in amino acids: CASSARTSYNEQFF. CDR3 bases read: TGTGCCAGCAGCGCAAGGACTAGCTACAATGAG. The chain has TRBV7-2 and TRBJ2-1; TRBD2 aligns across 7 bases. Coverage ceases 3 residues before the CDR3 finishes, and the germline J gene fills in the end. The CDR3 loop spans 14 amino acids. The junction had 4 bases not matched to a gene; V was cut back by 5 bases and J by 3 bases. Germline V gene data show CDR1 as SGHTA and CDR2 as FQGNSA.

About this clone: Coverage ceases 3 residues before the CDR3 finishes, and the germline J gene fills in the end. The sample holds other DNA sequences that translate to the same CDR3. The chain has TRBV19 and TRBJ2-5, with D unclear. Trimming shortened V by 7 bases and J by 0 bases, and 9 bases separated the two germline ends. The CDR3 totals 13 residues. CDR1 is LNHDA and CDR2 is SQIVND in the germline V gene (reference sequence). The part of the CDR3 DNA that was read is TGTGCCAGTAAGAGGCAGAACCAAGAGACC. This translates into CASKRQNQET. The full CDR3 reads CASKRQNQETQYF.

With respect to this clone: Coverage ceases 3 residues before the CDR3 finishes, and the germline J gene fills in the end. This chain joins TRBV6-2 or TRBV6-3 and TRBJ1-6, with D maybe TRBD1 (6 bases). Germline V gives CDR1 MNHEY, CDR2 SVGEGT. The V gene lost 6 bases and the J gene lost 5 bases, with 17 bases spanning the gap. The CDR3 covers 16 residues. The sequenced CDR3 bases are TGTGCCAGCAGCCGATCCCAGGGGCGGAATAATTCACCC. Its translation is CASSRSQGRNNSP. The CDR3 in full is CASSRSQGRNNSPLHF.